The 17 T cell receptor beta chains presented below share a single source sample, sequenced in a study of T cell repertoires in cytomegalovirus infection (dated by TCRdb to the late 2010s). No antigens are known for them. Reads for this sample came from an Illumina HiSeq 1500. TCRdb's own reprocessing of the public reads used fastp at Q25 and MiXCR and kept productive beta chains. For every CDR3 protein sequence, its rows merge into one entry that carries the most common genes and DNA. In this sample the table shows 680,000 or so distinct CDR3 sequences, around 30% of which occur a single time. About 20% of the sample is taken by the ten largest. This sample's treatment or condition label indicates: in vitro stimulation with specific CMV peptide epitopes to enrich CMV-specific T cells. The specimen was cultured PBMCs, collected from culture after CMV antigen stimulation. These TCRs come from a human donor in good health (CMV status not recorded). Some clones in this sample may be carry-over from other donors' samples.

Ten or more counts support this clonotype. The rearrangement uses TRBV7-2 and TRBJ2-1, with 9 bases fitting TRBD2. With V trimmed by 3 bases and J by 6 bases, 12 bases remained unmatched. Germline V CDR1 and CDR2: SGHTA, FQGNSA. This CDR3 contains 17 residues. The CDR3 spells CASSLGGSSGAVNEQFF. The CDR3 region has the DNA TGTGCCAGCAGCTTGGGGGGGTCTAGCGGGGCGGTCAATGAGCAGTTCTTC.

The CDR3 DNA reads as TGCAGTGCTAGTGTGGGGGCTGAGACCCAGTACTTC. It is translated as CSASVGAETQYF. V usage is TRBV20-1 and J usage is TRBJ2-5, with D perhaps TRBD1 (6 bases). This CDR3 is 12 amino acids long. Germline V lookup: CDR1 DFQATT, CDR2 SNEGSKA (reference sequence). Trimming left V 3 bases short and J 5 bases short, with 10 bases between.

This sequence joins TRBV4-3 and TRBJ2-3; D possibly corresponds to TRBD2 (6 bases). CDR3 size: 14 residues. Germline CDR1 is LGHNA and CDR2 is YSLEER. V was pared by 1 base and J by 2 bases, with 7 bases between. CDR3 nucleotides: TGCGCCAGCAGCCAAGGGGGGGACACAGATACGCAGTATTTT. Encoded protein: CASSQGGDTDTQYF.

The chain carries TRBV7-2 and TRBJ2-5; D ambiguous. CDR1 SGHTA and CDR2 FQGNSA come from the germline V gene. The V and J ends lost 3 bases and 7 bases respectively, with 15 bases between them. The CDR3 spans 14 residues. The CDR3 protein is CASSFGADPGTQYF. Here the CDR3 DNA reads TGTGCCAGCAGCTTCGGTGCGGACCCAGGGACCCAGTACTTC.

This clonotype was recorded a few times. CDR3 coding DNA: TGTGCCAGCAGCTTAGGCCCAGCGGGAGTAGGGGATACGCAGTATTTT. Translated: CASSLGPAGVGDTQYF. The J gene is TRBJ2-3, the V gene TRBV7-8, with 8 bases that match TRBD2. Germline V gives CDR1 SGHVS, CDR2 FQNEAQ. V was pared by 1 base and J by 6 bases, with 9 bases of the junction left unmatched. The CDR3 runs to 16 residues.

This clonotype was counted only a few times. V gene TRBV24-1 combines with J gene TRBJ2-2, with TRBD2 identical over 9 bases. Unmatched junction bases numbered 16, after V lost 7 bases and J lost 5 bases. Germline CDR1 reads KGHDR; CDR2 reads SFDVKD. This CDR3 region has 18 residues. The CDR3 protein is CATRGTSWPMVGTGELFF. In DNA form, the CDR3 reads TGTGCCACCAGGGGGACTAGCTGGCCCATGGTTGGGACCGGGGAGCTGTTTTTT.

The gene calls are TRBV7-6 and TRBJ1-1; possibly TRBD1 for D (6 bases). This CDR3 region has 14 residues. V lost 8 bases to trimming and J lost 1 base, with 14 bases between them. The germline CDR1 and CDR2 sequences are SGHVS and FNYEAQ. The DNA for the CDR3 is TGTGCCAGCTCACGGACAGACCAGAACACTGAAGCTTTCTTT. Its protein product is CASSRTDQNTEAFF.

The CDR3, as DNA: TGTGCCAGCAGCCAAGAGGGCGGGGGGGCCGGCAATGAGCAGTTCTTC. This codes for CASSQEGGGAGNEQFF. This chain joins TRBV4-2 and TRBJ2-1; 9 bases map to TRBD2. Germline V gives CDR1 LGHNA, CDR2 YNFKEQ. Unmatched junction bases numbered 6, after V lost 0 bases and J lost 6 bases. There are 16 residues in the CDR3.

This rearrangement joins TRBV3-1 to TRBJ2-7; TRBD1 might be the D (6 bases). Trimming stripped 2 bases from V and 5 bases from J, with 7 bases between. Per the germline V gene, CDR1 is LGHDT and CDR2 is YNNKEL (reference sequence). There are 12 residues in the CDR3. The CDR3 is CASSQTGHEQYF. CDR3 in DNA: TGTGCCAGCAGCCAAACAGGGCACGAGCAGTACTTC.

This sequence joins TRBV6-1 and TRBJ1-4; the match to TRBD1 covers 7 bases. Looked up from germline, CDR1 is MNHNS and CDR2 is SASEGT. J was trimmed by 8 bases and V by 6 bases; bases with no gene match: 6. The CDR3 is 13 amino acids. In DNA form, the CDR3 reads TGTGCCAGCAGGAACCGGGACAGAGAAAAACTGTTTTTT. It yields the protein CASRNRDREKLFF.

The table lists this clonotype with many counts. The CDR3 region has the DNA TGTGCCAGCACCGAAGTGGGGGCCAGGAACACTGAAGCTTTCTTT. Translating gives CASTEVGARNTEAFF. This sequence joins TRBV12-3 or TRBV12-4 and TRBJ1-1; tentatively, D is TRBD1 (6 bases). Trimming removed 7 bases from V and 1 base from J, with 16 bases in between. This CDR3 region has 15 residues.

The rearrangement joins TRBV10-3 to TRBJ2-3, with 9 bases fitting TRBD2. J gave up 4 bases and V 8 bases, and 16 bases lay outside the gene matches. CDR1 is ENHRY, CDR2 SYGVKD, per germline. The CDR3 runs 17 residues. The CDR3: CAIGGSGRIGLADTQYF. The DNA for the CDR3 is TGTGCCATCGGGGGTAGCGGGAGAATCGGGCTGGCAGATACGCAGTATTTT.

The rearrangement uses TRBV18 and TRBJ1-4; D ambiguous. The V and J ends lost 2 bases and 8 bases respectively, with 12 bases between them. Per germline, CDR1 KGHSH and CDR2 LQKENI. The CDR3 is 14 residues long. The CDR3 nucleotides read TGTGCCAGCTCACCAGGGGATTTTGGAGAAAAACTGTTTTTT. Amino acid sequence: CASSPGDFGEKLFF. The full variable domain, its missing parts supplied by reference TRBV18 and TRBJ1-4, is NAGVMQNPRHLVRRRGQEARLRCSPMKGHSHVYWYRQLPEEGLKFMVYLQKENIIDESGMPKERFSAEFPKEGPSILRIQQVVRGDSAAYFCASSPGDFGEKLFFGSGTQLSVL.

The rearrangement uses TRBV12-3 or TRBV12-4 and TRBJ2-5, with 7 bases matching TRBD2. This CDR3 contains 13 residues. With 5 bases clipped from V and 4 bases from J, the junction kept 4 bases outside the gene matches. CDR3: CASSKGLGETQYF. CDR3 nucleotides: TGTGCCAGCAGTAAAGGACTAGGAGAGACCCAGTACTTC.

The rearrangement joins TRBV7-9 to TRBJ2-3, with 12 bases aligning to TRBD2. Unmatched junction bases numbered 8, after V lost 5 bases and J lost 2 bases. The CDR3 is made up of 17 amino acids. The V gene's germline CDR1 is SEHNR and CDR2 FQNEAQ (reference sequence). In DNA form, the CDR3 reads TGTGCCAGCAGCGCCCCACTAGCGGGGGGTTACACAGATACGCAGTATTTT. Its protein product is CASSAPLAGGYTDTQYF.

In its sample, this clonotype was seen a few times. The CDR3 reads CASSPSGGAVYEQYF. Here the CDR3 DNA reads TGTGCCAGCAGCCCGAGCGGGGGGGCCGTGTACGAGCAGTACTTC. The rearrangement uses TRBV7-2 and TRBJ2-7, with TRBD2 matching over 10 bases. This CDR3 region has 15 residues. CDR1 and CDR2 from the germline V gene are SGHTA and FQGNSA. Trimming at V came to 5 bases and at J to 4 bases, leaving 8 bases not matched to a gene.

Only a few counts were recorded for this clonotype. The rearrangement uses TRBV6-1 and TRBJ2-1; tentatively, D is TRBD2 (7 bases). Trimming removed 6 bases from V and 0 bases from J, with 24 bases in between. CDR1 is MNHNS, CDR2 SASEGT, per germline. The CDR3 is made up of 19 amino acids. CDR3 protein: CASRYREGSGYSSYNEQFF. The DNA for the CDR3 is TGTGCCAGCAGATACAGGGAGGGTAGCGGGTATAGCTCCTACAATGAGCAGTTCTTC.